This is a list of T cell receptor beta chains from one sample in a study of cytomegalovirus exposure and HLA in healthy donors. Measured with immunoSEQ multiplex PCR; TCRdb has only the in-frame clones, and not every one. The table lists 100,000 or so clones, roughly 84% of them singletons. The sample was PBMCs. Receptors were obtained from a young man in good health and CMV-seronegative. The CDR3 runs from the conserved cysteine through the conserved F or W. The order of the fields is clone size, D gene, J gene, V gene, CDR3 DNA, CDR3 protein. The D gene is left open where the match is weak. The size of a clone is reported for some rows only, either as once, few or many, or as a class for expanded clones.

.,TRBD2,TRBJ2-7,TRBV6-5,TGTGCCAGCAGTTACGCTAGCGGTTACGAGCAGTACTTC,CASSYASGYEQYF
.,TRBD1,TRBJ2-1,TRBV9,TGTGCCAGCAGCGTCCCGGGACAGGGGGGGGATGAGCAGTTCTTC,CASSVPGQGGDEQFF
.,TRBD2,TRBJ2-5,TRBV5-4,TGTGCCAGCAGCTTGGTTCTAGCGGGATCCCAAGAGACCCAGTACTTC,CASSLVLAGSQETQYF
.,.,TRBJ2-7,TRBV2,TGTGCCAGCACTCGGGACACCACCTACGAGCAGTACTTC,CASTRDTTYEQYF
once,.,TRBJ2-1,TRBV5-1,TGCGCCAGCAGCTTAAGCGTAGCGGACCGTGTTCCCCGCTCCTACAATGAGCAGTTCTTC,CASSLSVADRVPRSYNEQFF
.,TRBD2,TRBJ2-2,TRBV5-1,TGCGCCAGCAGCGCGCGGGAGGCCCCTAACACCGGGGAGCTGTTTTTT,CASSAREAPNTGELFF
.,.,TRBJ2-2,TRBV15,TGTGCCACCAGCGTCTACACCGGGGAGCTGTTTTTT,CATSVYTGELFF
once,.,TRBJ1-5,TRBV11-2,TGTGCCAGCAGCTTTTGGGGGCGGCATCAGCCCCAGCATTTT,CASSFWGRHQPQHF
.,.,TRBJ1-2,TRBV4-3,TGCGCCAGCAGCCAAGATAGGCCAGGGTTTGGCGGCTACACCTTC,CASSQDRPGFGGYTF
.,.,TRBJ1-5,TRBV6-1,TGTGCCAGTGGAAACGGGGATCAGCCCCAGCATTTT,CASGNGDQPQHF
.,TRBD1,TRBJ1-1,TRBV5-1,TGCGCCAGCAGTCCAGGGGGTGAGGGTGAAGCTTTCTTT,CASSPGGEGEAFF
few,TRBD2,TRBJ2-2,TRBV5-4,TGTGCCAGCAGCAGGACTAGCGGGAGGGCCGGAAGCGGGGAGCTGTTTTTT,CASSRTSGRAGSGELFF
.,.,TRBJ2-5,TRBV7-9,TGTGCCAGCAGCTTTCAAAGCGGCCAAGAGACCCAGTACTTC,CASSFQSGQETQYF
.,.,TRBJ2-4,TRBV5-6,TGTGCCAGCAGCTTTTTCCAGTTTCAGGCCAAAAACATTCAGTACTTC,CASSFFQFQAKNIQYF
.,.,TRBJ1-2,TRBV30,TGTGCCTGGACCACAGGAGGGTTTGTGTATGGCTACACCTTC,CAWTTGGFVYGYTF
few,.,TRBJ1-1,TRBV7-3,TGTGCCAGCAGCCGACAGGTGAACACTGAAGCTTTCTTT,CASSRQVNTEAFF
.,TRBD2,TRBJ2-7,TRBV28,TGTGCCAGCATAGCTAGCGGGACCTACGAGCAGTACTTC,CASIASGTYEQYF
.,TRBD1,TRBJ2-7,TRBV29-1,TGCAGCGTCAAGACAGGGCACGAGCAGTACTTC,CSVKTGHEQYF
.,.,TRBJ2-3,TRBV7-6,TGTGCCAGCAGCTTAGAATCCCCCTATGGCGGCCCCACAGATACGCAGTATTTT,CASSLESPYGGPTDTQYF
.,.,TRBJ2-7,TRBV5-1,TGCGCCAGCAGCTTGAGCCCGGGGTTTGGGAGCTACGAGCAGTACTTC,CASSLSPGFGSYEQYF
.,TRBD1,TRBJ1-5,TRBV6-1,TGTGCCAGCAGCAGAGGGACAGCTAGCAATCAGCCCCAGCATTTT,CASSRGTASNQPQHF
.,.,TRBJ1-2,TRBV6-5,TGTGCCAGCAGGTCGGGGGACTATGGCTACACCTTC,CASRSGDYGYTF
.,.,TRBJ1-2,TRBV6-6,TGTGCCAGCAGTGCGGCGGGGCCTAACTATGGCTACACCTTC,CASSAAGPNYGYTF
.,TRBD1,TRBJ1-1,TRBV7-6,TGTGCCAGCAGCTTCCGGACAGGTCAAGCTTTCTTT,CASSFRTGQAFF
.,.,TRBJ1-2,TRBV29-1,TGCAGCGTTGACACTACCTACTATGGCTACACCTTC,CSVDTTYYGYTF
.,.,TRBJ1-1,TRBV6-5,TGTGCCAGCAGTTACGGGGGGAGGATGAACACTGAAGCTTTCTTT,CASSYGGRMNTEAFF
.,.,TRBJ1-2,TRBV30,TGTGCCTGGAGTGTCCGTGACGGGGTAGGGTATGGCTACACCTTC,CAWSVRDGVGYGYTF
once,.,TRBJ1-4,TRBV7-2,TGTGCCAGCAGCCGCACAGGGTTTAATGAAAAACTGTTTTTT,CASSRTGFNEKLFF
.,TRBD1,TRBJ1-2,TRBV28,TGTGCCAGCAGTTTAGGACAGGTGGAGGGCTACACCTTC,CASSLGQVEGYTF
few,.,TRBJ2-1,TRBV5-4,TGTGCCAGCAGCTCGGGTAACAGGGCCTCTTTAAATGAGCAGTTCTTC,CASSSGNRASLNEQFF
.,TRBD2,TRBJ2-1,TRBV6-1,TGTGCCAGCAGTCTTACTAGCGGGCCCCGTAATGAGCAGTTCTTC,CASSLTSGPRNEQFF
.,.,TRBJ1-2,TRBV27,TGTGCCACGTACTCACAGGGATTAAAGAACTATGGCTACACCTTC,CATYSQGLKNYGYTF
.,.,TRBJ1-1,TRBV5-4,TGTGCCAGCAGCTCATTGACACGGGCGGGACTGAACACTGAAGCTTTCTTT,CASSSLTRAGLNTEAFF
once,TRBD1,TRBJ2-7,TRBV6-5,TGTGCCAGCAGTCGATTCCAGGGGGCCACCGGCGAGCAGTACTTC,CASSRFQGATGEQYF
.,TRBD1,TRBJ2-3,TRBV6-1,TGTGCCAGCAGCCCGGGACAGGACCCCGCGGATACGCAGTATTTT,CASSPGQDPADTQYF
.,.,TRBJ1-4,TRBV7-9,TGTGCCAGCAGCTTTGGGAGGGTAACTAATGAAAAACTGTTTTTT,CASSFGRVTNEKLFF
.,TRBD2,TRBJ2-2,TRBV7-7,TGTGCTAGCAGCTTAGGAGCGGGAGGCCGAGTCGGGGAGCTGTTTTTT,CASSLGAGGRVGELFF
.,TRBD1,TRBJ2-7,TRBV7-9,TGTGCCAGCAGCCCGGGACAGGGAAGTCTGTGGGAGCAGTACTTC,CASSPGQGSLWEQYF
few,TRBD2,TRBJ2-5,TRBV6-1,TGTGCCAGCAGTGAACTAGCGGGAGGGCCAGAGACCCAGTACTTC,CASSELAGGPETQYF
.,.,TRBJ2-7,TRBV6-1,TGTGCCACATCTACAGGGTCCCCCTACGAGCAGTACTTC,CATSTGSPYEQYF
.,.,TRBJ2-7,TRBV30,TGTGCCTGGTCCGCGACAGTGGTATCCTACGAGCAGTACTTC,CAWSATVVSYEQYF
.,.,TRBJ1-5,TRBV30,TGTGCCTGGAGTGGGGGAGCTCAGCCCCAGCATTTT,CAWSGGAQPQHF
.,.,TRBJ1-2,TRBV5-4,TGTGCCAGCATCTTTCTGGGGACAATGGCATTTAAACGTGGCGGCTACACCTTC,CASIFLGTMAFKRGGYTF
.,.,TRBJ2-3,TRBV4-1,TGCGCCAGCAGCCAAGAAGAGCGCGGGGATACGCAGTATTTT,CASSQEERGDTQYF
.,TRBD2,TRBJ2-5,TRBV5-1,TGCGCCAGCAGCTTGTCCCCGGGACTAGCGGGAGCACAACCTGGGGAGACCCAGTACTTC,CASSLSPGLAGAQPGETQYF
.,.,TRBJ1-5,TRBV18,TGTGCCAGCTCACCGGGCAGGGTTAGCAATCAGCCCCAGCATTTT,CASSPGRVSNQPQHF
.,.,TRBJ1-2,TRBV5-4,TGTGCCAGCAGCCCCGAAAGCCGGGGCTATGGCTACACCTTC,CASSPESRGYGYTF
.,TRBD1,TRBJ1-2,TRBV29-1,TGCAGCTCCGGGACAGGTCTCTCTAATGGCTACACCTTC,CSSGTGLSNGYTF
.,TRBD2,TRBJ2-1,TRBV4-2,TGTGCCAGCAGCCAAGACAGGCTAGCGGGAGGGCCGGGCAATGAGCAGTTCTTC,CASSQDRLAGGPGNEQFF
.,.,TRBJ1-2,TRBV7-8,TGTGCCAGCTTAGGGGCAGGGGCCAATAACTATGGCTACACCTTC,CASLGAGANNYGYTF
.,.,TRBJ2-3,TRBV2,TGTGCCAGCAGGCAAACTAGATCGGGCACAGATACGCAGTATTTT,CASRQTRSGTDTQYF
.,TRBD1,TRBJ1-4,TRBV7-8,TGTGCCAGCAGACAAACAGGGGGCGGAGAAAAACTGTTTTTT,CASRQTGGGEKLFF
.,.,TRBJ1-2,TRBV25-1,TGTGCCAGCAGTGAATTTCGAGGGAGCCGCTATGGCTACACCTTC,CASSEFRGSRYGYTF
once,.,TRBJ2-1,TRBV5-6,TGTGCCAGCAGCTCGGGGAACTACAATGAGCAGTTCTTC,CASSSGNYNEQFF
.,.,TRBJ2-7,TRBV27,TGTGCCAGCAGTTTCCGCGCTCGTAACGAGCAGTACTTC,CASSFRARNEQYF